This T cell receptor beta chain was captured by sequencing in a study of breast tumors, draining lymph nodes, adjacent tissues. Study-wide results and caveats: Most tumor T cells seemingly derive from lymph node, then expand in tumor. That most tumor T cells come from lymph nodes remained unproven. Compared with lymph nodes, tumors were less diverse; compared with nontumor tissue, more.

TCRdb called the multiplex PCR reads again in MiXCR, with one record for every CDR3 protein. In the table there are about 200,000 distinct CDR3 sequences, around 29% of which are singletons. The CDR3 sequence is 15 residues long. Trimming cost V 3 bases and J 7 bases; bases outside gene matches: 5. This clonotype came up a few times. Its specificity is unknown. A much larger clone differs from this one at a single base, so this may be a read error. Samples came from axillary lymph nodes draining the breast cancer. The origin of this receptor is a female donor with breast cancer. Some clones in this sample may be carry-over from other donors' samples. The chain couples TRBV12-3 or TRBV12-4 to TRBJ2-1; 11 positions agree with TRBD2. Specimen: axillary lymph node tissue. In nucleotides, the CDR3 is TGTGCCAGCAGTTTCACTAGCGGGAGTAGGAATGAGCAGTTCTTC. It is translated as CASSFTSGSRNEQFF.